These 19 T cell receptor beta chains originate from one sample sequenced in a study of chemoradiotherapy in HPV16-positive cancers. Sequencing used immunoSEQ multiplex PCR; TCRdb keeps in-frame clones, though not all of them. In the table there are around 2,000 clones, roughly nine tenths of which are singletons. Material: tumor tissue, obtained from a patient who underwent chemoradiotherapy. The receptors come from a human donor with HPV-associated anogenital cancer.

This clone has more than one count but fewer than ten. The chain recombines TRBV9 with TRBJ1-1, with TRBD1 identical over 7 bases. This CDR3 is built from 12 residues. Trimming cost V 7 bases and J 7 bases; bases outside gene matches: 7. Germline V gene data show CDR1 as SGDLS and CDR2 as YYNGEE. The DNA of the CDR3 is TGTGCCAGCGTAGATAGGACAGGTGAAGCTTTCTTT. It codes for CASVDRTGEAFF.

This rearrangement joins TRBV5-5 to TRBJ1-1; no firm D call. This CDR3 contains 10 residues. V lost 4 bases, J lost 7 bases, and 5 bases lay in between. Germline CDR1 reads SGHKS; CDR2 reads YYEKEE (reference sequence). CDR3 residues: CASSEIEAFF. CDR3 nucleotides: TGTGCCAGCAGCGAGATTGAAGCTTTCTTT.

The J gene is TRBJ2-3, the V gene TRBV9; tentative D call: TRBD1 (5 bases). With 3 bases removed from V and 1 base from J, the gap between germline ends came to 9 bases. Germline loops: CDR1 SGDLS, CDR2 YYNGEE. The CDR3 consists of 14 residues. CDR3: CASSAEGGTDTQYF. The DNA for the CDR3 is TGTGCCAGCAGCGCCGAAGGGGGCACAGATACGCAGTATTTT.

The rearrangement uses TRBV6-1 and TRBJ1-6; tentative D call: TRBD1 (5 bases). Trimming stripped 3 bases from V and 1 base from J, with 13 bases between. The germline gives CDR1 MNHNS, CDR2 SASEGT. This CDR3 is built from 17 residues. The CDR3 loop is CASSEGPKLSYNSPLHF. The CDR3, as DNA: TGTGCCAGCAGTGAGGGACCGAAGCTTTCCTATAATTCACCCCTCCACTTT.

The chain employs TRBV7-2 and TRBJ1-2, with no clear D. Germline CDR1 is SGHTA and CDR2 is FQGNSA. Trimming stripped 3 bases from V and 4 bases from J, with 9 bases between. This CDR3 is built from 13 residues. CDR3 residues: CASSFTGFYGYTF. CDR3 DNA: TGTGCCAGCAGCTTTACGGGGTTCTATGGCTACACCTTC. The full variable domain, rest sourced from reference TRBV7-2 and TRBJ1-2, is GAGVSQSPSNKVTEKGKDVELRCDPISGHTALYWYRQSLGQGLEFLIYFQGNSAPDKSGLPSDRFSAERTGGSVSTLTIQRTQQEDSAVYLCASSFTGFYGYTFGSGTRLTVV.

The chain is built from TRBV4-1 and TRBJ2-1; D is unresolved. The CDR3 has 10 residues. The germline V gene has CDR1 MGHRA and CDR2 YSYEKL. V lost 8 bases and J 6 bases, leaving 5 bases between the germline ends. The CDR3 is CASGSNEQFF. CDR3 coding DNA: TGCGCCAGCGGAAGCAATGAGCAGTTCTTC.

The chain joins TRBV2 to TRBJ1-6; D not certain. CDR1 and CDR2 (germline): SNHLY, FYNNEI. Trimming shortened V by 6 bases and J by 7 bases, and 13 bases separated the two germline ends. CDR3 length: 14 residues. CDR3 loop: CASRAAQENSPLHF. CDR3 DNA sequence: TGTGCCAGCAGAGCGGCCCAGGAGAATTCACCCCTCCACTTT.

This rearrangement joins TRBV27 to TRBJ1-6; 8 bases line up with TRBD1. Unmatched junction bases numbered 6, after V lost 8 bases and J lost 9 bases. This CDR3 is built from 13 residues. Germline CDR1 and CDR2: MNHEY and SMNVEV (reference sequence). CDR3: CASRGTGGSPLHF. CDR3 nucleotide sequence: TGTGCCAGCCGCGGGACAGGAGGTTCACCCCTCCACTTT.

V is TRBV11-3 and J is TRBJ1-1; D is undetermined. Germline CDR1 reads SGHNT; CDR2 reads YENEEA. V lost 3 bases and J lost 6, with 11 bases in between. This CDR3 has 13 residues. In DNA form, the CDR3 reads TGTGCCAGCAGCTTGGAAGTTTATTCTGAAGCTTTCTTT. Translating gives CASSLEVYSEAFF.

The V and J genes are TRBV9 and TRBJ1-1; D call uncertain. Trimming left V 4 bases short and J 6 bases short, with 13 bases between. Germline CDR1 reads SGDLS; CDR2 reads YYNGEE. The CDR3 runs to 13 residues. The CDR3 loop is CASSPASGSEAFF. The CDR3 region has the DNA TGTGCCAGCAGCCCGGCGTCTGGGTCTGAAGCTTTCTTT.

The chain has TRBV28 and TRBJ2-7; tentative D call: TRBD1 (6 bases). CDR3 size: 15 residues. Germline V gene data show CDR1 as MDHEN and CDR2 as SYDVKM. The V end lost 5 bases, the J end lost 3 bases, and 17 bases lay between the germline ends. The CDR3 reads CASSPLTDSFYEQYF. CDR3 sequence (DNA): TGTGCCAGCAGTCCGCTTACGGACAGTTTCTACGAGCAGTACTTC. Full variable domain (missing parts from reference TRBV28 and TRBJ2-7): DVKVTQSSRYLVKRTGEKVFLECVQDMDHENMFWYRQDPGLGLRLIYFSYDVKMKEKGDIPEGYSVSREKKERFSLILESASTNQTSMYLCASSPLTDSFYEQYFGPGTRLTVT.

The genes are TRBV5-1 and TRBJ1-1; D uncertain. CDR1 is SGHRS, CDR2 YFSETQ, per germline. The CDR3 totals 12 residues. V lost 4 bases and J 8 bases, leaving 12 bases between the germline ends. CDR3 sequence (DNA): TGCGCCAGCAGCCAAAATGCGGACGAAGCTTTCTTT. This translates into CASSQNADEAFF.

The chain carries TRBV7-9 and TRBJ2-6; unclear D gene. The CDR3 consists of 16 residues. Trimming shortened V by 0 bases and J by 3 bases, and 9 bases separated the two germline ends. The V gene's germline CDR1 is SEHNR and CDR2 FQNEAQ (reference sequence). In DNA, the CDR3 is TGTGCCAGCAGCTTAGCTGGGGAACGTGGGGCCAACGTCCTGACTTTC. Translated: CASSLAGERGANVLTF.

This sequence joins TRBV19 and TRBJ2-7; D is uncertain. V was trimmed by 6 bases and J by 2 bases, leaving 5 bases between them. This CDR3 is 11 amino acids long. The germline CDR1 and CDR2 sequences are LNHDA and SQIVND (reference sequence). CDR3 DNA sequence: TGTGCCAGTAGCGACCCCTACGAGCAGTACTTC. Encoded protein: CASSDPYEQYF.

V usage is TRBV5-5 and J usage is TRBJ1-1; the D gene is possibly TRBD1 (6 bases). Trimming took 1 base from V and 10 from J, leaving 20 bases between them. The CDR3 loop spans 15 amino acids. Germline assignment: CDR1 SGHKS and CDR2 YYEKEE (reference sequence). CDR3 DNA: TGTGCCAGCAGCTTGATGGGACAAAGCGATTCGGGAGCTTTCTTT. Translation: CASSLMGQSDSGAFF.

The genes are TRBV18 and TRBJ2-7; 9 bases are shared with TRBD1. CDR1 and CDR2 from the germline V gene are KGHSH and LQKENI. Trimming cost V 3 bases and J 1 base; bases outside gene matches: 1. This CDR3 spans 14 amino acids. CDR3 DNA: TGTGCCAGCTCACCCGGGACAGGGTCCTACGAGCAGTACTTC. Translated: CASSPGTGSYEQYF.

This clone was counted a single time. Because it lacks the conserved phenylalanine or tryptophan at the end, this CDR3 is likely a read error. It is unclear where the CDR3 begins or ends on the DNA, so no DNA is shown, and the CDR3 is as TCRdb lists it. The V and J genes are TRBV5-4 and TRBJ1-2; TRBD1 is the table's D call and was not checked against the DNA. Per the germline V gene, CDR1 is SGHNT and CDR2 is YYREEE (reference sequence). The CDR3 totals 14 residues, both ends included. The CDR3 reads CASALHVPGKTYGY.

The V gene is TRBV9, the J gene TRBJ2-5; 7 bases fit TRBD1. Germline values: CDR1 SGDLS, CDR2 YYNGEE. V lost 4 bases to trimming and J lost 1 base; unmatched junction nucleotides: 7. CDR3 size: 15 residues. The CDR3 region is CASSPQGLVQETQYF. In nucleotides, the CDR3 is TGTGCCAGCAGCCCACAGGGGCTCGTCCAAGAGACCCAGTACTTC.

This clone occurred once. The chain is built from TRBV9 and TRBJ2-1; tentatively, D is TRBD2 (7 bases). In germline, CDR1 is SGDLS, CDR2 YYNGEE. V was cut by 4 bases and J by 15 bases, with 14 bases left in between. This CDR3 spans 11 amino acids. The CDR3 DNA is TGTGCCAGCAGCCAAGGGGGGGATTGGTTCTTC. Translation: CASSQGGDWFF.